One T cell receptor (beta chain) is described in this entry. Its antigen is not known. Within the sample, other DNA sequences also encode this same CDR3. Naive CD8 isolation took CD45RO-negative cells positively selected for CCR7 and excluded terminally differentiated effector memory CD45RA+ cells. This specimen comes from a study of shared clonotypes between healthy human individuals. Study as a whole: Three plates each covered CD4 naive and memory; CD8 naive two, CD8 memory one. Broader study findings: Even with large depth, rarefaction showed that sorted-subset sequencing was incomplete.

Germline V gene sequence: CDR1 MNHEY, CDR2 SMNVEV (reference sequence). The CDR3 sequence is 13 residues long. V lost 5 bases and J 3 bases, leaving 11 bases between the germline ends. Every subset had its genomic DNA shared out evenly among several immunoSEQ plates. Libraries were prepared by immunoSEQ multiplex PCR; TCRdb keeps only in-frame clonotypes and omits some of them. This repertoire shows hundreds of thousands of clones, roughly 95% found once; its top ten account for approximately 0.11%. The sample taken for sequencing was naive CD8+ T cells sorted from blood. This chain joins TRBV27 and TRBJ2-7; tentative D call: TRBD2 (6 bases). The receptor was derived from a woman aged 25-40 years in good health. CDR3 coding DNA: TGTGCCAGCAGTCCGGGAGATAGCTACGAGCAGTACTTC. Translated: CASSPGDSYEQYF.